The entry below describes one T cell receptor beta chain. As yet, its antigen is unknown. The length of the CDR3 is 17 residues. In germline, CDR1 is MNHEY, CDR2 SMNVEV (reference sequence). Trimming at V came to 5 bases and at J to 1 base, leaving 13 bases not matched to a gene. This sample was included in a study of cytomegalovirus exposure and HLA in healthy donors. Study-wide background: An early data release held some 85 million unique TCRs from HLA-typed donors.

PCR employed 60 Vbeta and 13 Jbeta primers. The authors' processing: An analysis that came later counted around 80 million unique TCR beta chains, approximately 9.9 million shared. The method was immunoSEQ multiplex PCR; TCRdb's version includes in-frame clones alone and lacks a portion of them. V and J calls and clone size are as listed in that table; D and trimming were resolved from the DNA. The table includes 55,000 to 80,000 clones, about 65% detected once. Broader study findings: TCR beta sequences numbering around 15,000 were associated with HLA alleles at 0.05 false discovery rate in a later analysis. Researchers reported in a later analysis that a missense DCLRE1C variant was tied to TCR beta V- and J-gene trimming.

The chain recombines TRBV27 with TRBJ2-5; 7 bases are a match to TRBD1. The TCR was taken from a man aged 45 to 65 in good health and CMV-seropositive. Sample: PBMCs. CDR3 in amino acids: CASSPARTGLLQETQYF. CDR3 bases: TGTGCCAGCAGTCCCGCCCGGACAGGCCTTCTCCAAGAGACCCAGTACTTC.